This T cell receptor beta chain was recorded in a study of blood T cell repertoires in COVID-19. Study in general: PBMCs, B-cell-depleted T cells, or T cells provided the cDNA or gDNA that made up the material.

This clone has just one count. The V and J ends lost 3 bases and 4 bases respectively, with 9 bases between them. The CDR3 is made up of 13 amino acids. Per the germline V gene, CDR1 is MNHNS and CDR2 is SASEGT. Only in-frame clones appear in the TCRdb table, and some are missing; sequencing was by immunoSEQ multiplex PCR. Seen here are 200,000 to 250,000 clones, roughly 85% observed once, and the top ten hold less than 4.5%. The sequenced sample consisted of PBMCs or T cells enriched from blood (not recorded which). The source of this sequence is a woman between 40 and 50 years old with acute COVID-19. The J gene is TRBJ1-2, the V gene TRBV6-1; D not certain. The CDR3 DNA follows: TGTGCCAGCAGTGAGGCGGGGTCCTATGGCTACACCTTC. Protein: CASSEAGSYGYTF.